This entry is about one T cell receptor beta chain. Its antigen target is currently unknown. No much larger clonotype is one base removed from it; base qualities were not supplied. The sample is drawn from a study of PD-1 blockade in mismatch repair-deficient tumors (dated by TCRdb to the late 2010s). Regarding the complete study: Between late 2013 and September 2016, the trial enrolled roughly 85 consecutive patients with approximately twelve mismatch repair-deficient cancer types, every one of whom had been previously treated and was progressing. Tumor-associated T cell clones in the peripheral blood of patients responding to PD-1 blockade were tracked using deep sequencing of TCR CDR3 regions.

Mismatch repair deficiency was established in every enrolled patient by polymerase chain reaction or immunohistochemistry. Three patients who responded to pembrolizumab therapy underwent TCR sequencing. In the phase II trial, pembrolizumab PD-1 blockade was tested prospectively in advanced mismatch repair-deficient cancers, no matter which tissue of origin the cancers came from. Peripheral blood T cell samples were collected serially, before PD-1 blockade began and at several time points afterward. Blood sampling times were expressed in weeks after the first pembrolizumab dose. The paper's findings and limits, for the study overall: Rapid expansion after pembrolizumab followed by contraction, generally before radiologic responses, was shown by tumor-resident clones, which were often undetectable in blood before treatment.

CDR1 and CDR2 are read off the germline V gene (reference sequence) as SEHNR and FQNEAQ. Clipping removes 2 bases from V and 3 bases from J, with 3 as the unmatched junction base count. CDR3 length: 15 amino acids, cysteine to phenylalanine. Of all the DNA, just the CDR3 is kept, 45 bases in frame from base 1. Libraries were made using the immunoSEQ multiplex PCR assay. What TCRdb holds here is the immuneACCESS table cut down to in-frame rearrangements. Part of the clones is not present; checked against another copy, under half of the missing clones reflect an unresolved V gene, and the others are unexplained. For this sample the table gives about 60,000 clones, of which approximately 90% were detected only once. Approximately 15% of the sample belongs to the ten largest clones.

The sequence is built from TRBV7-9 and TRBJ2-7, with TRBD2 matching 11 junction bases. The sequence came from an adult with mismatch repair-deficient cancer. The specimen comprised peripheral blood, sampled 52 weeks after starting pembrolizumab. The CDR3 here reads CASSLPTSGDYEQYF. The DNA sequence follows: TGTGCCAGCAGCTTACCGACTAGCGGGGACTACGAGCAGTACTTC.